This record concerns one T cell receptor beta chain sequence. What it binds is not known. Compared with germline, one end of the junction differs, possibly owing to a read error. This sample is drawn from a study of T cell repertoires in cytomegalovirus infection. Study background: From public TCR beta signatures came an indication of both CMV infection and matching HLA type.

Study-wide points: Frequencies of public TCR beta families were cumulated, and this identified carriers of CMV plus the relevant HLA. Within the response measured ex vivo, HLA-C-restricted CMV-specific TCR beta clonotypes were dominant.

This CDR3 contains 10 residues. The germline CDR1 and CDR2 sequences are MNHNS and SASEGT. TCRdb ran MiXCR on the reads and lists one entry per CDR3 protein. The table shows under 850,000 distinct CDR3 sequences, with about a third occurring only once. The chain has TRBV6-1 and TRBJ1-2; maybe TRBD1 (6 bases). Sequencing was done on a sample of PBMCs. The sequence was collected from a human donor in good health (CMV status not recorded). Some clones in this sample may be carry-over from other donors' samples. The chain's CDR3 is CASSAAAGDF. The CDR3 DNA is TGTGCCAGCAGTGCTGCGGCAGGGGACTTC.